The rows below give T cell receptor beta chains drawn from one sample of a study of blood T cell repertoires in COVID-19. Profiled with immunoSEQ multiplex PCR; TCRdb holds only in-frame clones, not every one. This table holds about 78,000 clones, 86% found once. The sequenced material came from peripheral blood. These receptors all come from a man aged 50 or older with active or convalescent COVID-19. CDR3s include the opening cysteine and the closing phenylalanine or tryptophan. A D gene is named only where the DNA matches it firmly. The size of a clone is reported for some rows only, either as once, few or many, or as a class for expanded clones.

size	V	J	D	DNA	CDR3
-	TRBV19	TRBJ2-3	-	TGTGCCAGTAGTACCTCGCAGAGCACAGATACGCAGTATTTT	CASSTSQSTDTQYF
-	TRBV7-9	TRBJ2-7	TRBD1	TGTGCCAGCAGCCTCTCCGGGACAGGGGCCTACGAGCAGTACTTC	CASSLSGTGAYEQYF
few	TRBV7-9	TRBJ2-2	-	TGTGCCAGCAGCTTAGGGACAGACACCGGGGAGCTGTTTTTT	CASSLGTDTGELFF
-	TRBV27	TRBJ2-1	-	TGTGCCAGCAGTACGAGCGGAAACTCCTACAATGAGCAGTTCTTC	CASSTSGNSYNEQFF
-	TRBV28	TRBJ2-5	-	TGTGCCAGCAGTGGCGGGACGGTTAAGACCCAGTACTTC	CASSGGTVKTQYF
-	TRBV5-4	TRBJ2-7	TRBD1	TGTGCCAGCAGCTCCACCGGGACAGAAACCTACGAGCAGTACTTC	CASSSTGTETYEQYF
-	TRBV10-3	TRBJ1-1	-	TGTGCCATCAGTGCCCCGGGGACTGAAGCTTTCTTT	CAISAPGTEAFF
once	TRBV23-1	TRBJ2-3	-	TGCGCCAGCAGCACAGGGACCACAGATACGCAGTATTTT	CASSTGTTDTQYF
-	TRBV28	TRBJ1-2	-	TGTGCCAGCACCCTTGTAGATCCTCTTTATGGCTACACCTTC	CASTLVDPLYGYTF
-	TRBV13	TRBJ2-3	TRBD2	TGTGCCAGCAGCTTAGAAGCGGGGGGGCTTACAGATACGCAGTATTTT	CASSLEAGGLTDTQYF
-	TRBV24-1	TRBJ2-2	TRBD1	TGTGCCACCAGTGATCGGGACAGAGCCACCGGGGAGCTGTTTTTT	CATSDRDRATGELFF
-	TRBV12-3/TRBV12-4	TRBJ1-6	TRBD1	TGTGCCAGCAAGGGACAGGGGCTTTCACCCCTCCACTTT	CASKGQGLSPLHF
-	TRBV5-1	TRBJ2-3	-	TGCGCCAGCAGCCCCGGTCCTAGCACAGATACGCAGTATTTT	CASSPGPSTDTQYF
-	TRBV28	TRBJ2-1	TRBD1	TGTGCCAGCAGAAGAGGGGGCTCCCCCCACAATGAGCAGTTCTTC	CASRRGGSPHNEQFF
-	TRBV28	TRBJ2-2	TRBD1	TGTGCCAGCAGCGAGACCGGGACAGGTTACACCGGGGAGCTGTTTTTT	CASSETGTGYTGELFF
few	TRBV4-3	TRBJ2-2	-	TGCGCCAGCAGCCAAGAAACCAGCGTCGGGGAGCTGTTTTTT	CASSQETSVGELFF
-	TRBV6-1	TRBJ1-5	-	TGTGCCAGCGGAAACAGGGAGCGCCAGCCCCAGCATTTT	CASGNRERQPQHF
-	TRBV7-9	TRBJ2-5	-	TGTGCCAGCAGCCCCCAGGGAGAGACCCAGTACTTC	CASSPQGETQYF
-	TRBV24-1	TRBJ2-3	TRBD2	TGTGCCACCAGTGAAGCCGGGACTACACAAGTTACAGATACGCAGTATTTT	CATSEAGTTQVTDTQYF
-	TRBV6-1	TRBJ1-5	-	TGTGCCAGCAGTGACCGTTTAACCGGGACACTACGTTATAGCAATCAGCCCCAGCATTTT	CASSDRLTGTLRYSNQPQHF
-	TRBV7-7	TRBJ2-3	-	TGTGCCAGCAGCTTAGTTCAGGGAGGTACGCAGTATTTT	CASSLVQGGTQYF
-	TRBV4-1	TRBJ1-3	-	TGCGCCAGCAGCCAAGACGTAGGGGATCCGAGCTCTGGAAACACCATATATTTT	CASSQDVGDPSSGNTIYF
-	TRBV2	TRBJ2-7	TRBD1	TGTGCCAGCAGGACCCTCGGGACAGCCTACGAGCAGTACTTC	CASRTLGTAYEQYF
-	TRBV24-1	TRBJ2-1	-	TGTGCCACCAGTGATTCGGCGAGGTATCAGTTCTTC	CATSDSARYQFF
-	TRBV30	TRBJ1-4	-	TGTGCCTGGAGTACCAGGGACTATAATGAAAAACTGTTTTTT	CAWSTRDYNEKLFF
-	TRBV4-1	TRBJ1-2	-	TGCGCCAGCAGCCAAGGTAACAGGGATGGCTACACCTTC	CASSQGNRDGYTF
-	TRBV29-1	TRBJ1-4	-	TGCAGCGTAGTGGACCCGGGGGAAAAACTGTTTTTT	CSVVDPGEKLFF
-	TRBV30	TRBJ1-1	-	TGTGCCTGGAGTGTTAGTATAGAAGCTTTCTTT	CAWSVSIEAFF
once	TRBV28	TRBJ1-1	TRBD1	TGTGCCAGCAGTCGAGGGGACAGACTCATGAACACTGAAGCTTTCTTT	CASSRGDRLMNTEAFF
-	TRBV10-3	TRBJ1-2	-	TGTGCCATCAGTGAGACAGGGACAAATGGCTACACCTTC	CAISETGTNGYTF
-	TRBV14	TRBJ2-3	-	TGTGCCAGCAGCCAAGTTAGAGGGGATACGCAGTATTTT	CASSQVRGDTQYF
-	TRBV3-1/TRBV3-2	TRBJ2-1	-	TGTGCCAGCAGCCAAGATCTACAGCTCAATGAGCAGTTCTTC	CASSQDLQLNEQFF
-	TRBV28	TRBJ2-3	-	TGTGCCAGCAGTTCACGGGGGTTCAGCACAGATACGCAGTATTTT	CASSSRGFSTDTQYF
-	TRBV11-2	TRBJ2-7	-	TGTGCCAGCTCCGGGACACTTATCTACGAGCAGTACTTC	CASSGTLIYEQYF
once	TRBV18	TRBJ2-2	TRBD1	TGTGCCAGCTCACCTTTATCCGGGACAGGGAACACCGGGGAGCTGTTTTTT	CASSPLSGTGNTGELFF
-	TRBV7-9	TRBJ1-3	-	TGTGCCAGCAGCCCGACCAGGGGAGACGGAAACACCATATATTTT	CASSPTRGDGNTIYF
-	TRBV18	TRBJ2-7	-	TGTGCCAGCTCACCCCCAGGGACCTACGAGCAGTACTTC	CASSPPGTYEQYF
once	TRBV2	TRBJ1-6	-	TGTGCCAGCACTTCTGACAGTGGTAATTCACCCCTCCACTTT	CASTSDSGNSPLHF
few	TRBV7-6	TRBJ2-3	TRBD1	TGTGCCAGCAGCTTAACAGGGGGAAGCACAGATACGCAGTATTTT	CASSLTGGSTDTQYF
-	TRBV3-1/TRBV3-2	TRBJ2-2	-	TGTGCCAGCAGCCAAGTCGGGACCGGGGAGCTGTTTTTT	CASSQVGTGELFF
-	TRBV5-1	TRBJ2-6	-	TGCGCCAGCAGCTCCGGGACACCTAGCTCTGGGGCCAACGTCCTGACTTTC	CASSSGTPSSGANVLTF
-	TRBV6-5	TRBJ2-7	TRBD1	TGTGCCAGCACGCCGGGACAGGGTCTCGCCTACGAGCAGTACTTC	CASTPGQGLAYEQYF
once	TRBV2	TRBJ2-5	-	TGTGCCAGCAGTGAAGGGGGCGGGAAAGAGACCCAGTACTTC	CASSEGGGKETQYF
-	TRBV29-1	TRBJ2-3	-	TGCAGCGTAGAGGAACCCACAGATACGCAGTATTTT	CSVEEPTDTQYF
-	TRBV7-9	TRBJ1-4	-	TGTGCCAGCAGCGCCGGGAGAGAGGTTGAAAAACTGTTTTTT	CASSAGREVEKLFF
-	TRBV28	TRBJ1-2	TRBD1	TGTGCCAGCAGTTTACGACCGGGACAGGGGGCCGATGGCTACACCTTC	CASSLRPGQGADGYTF
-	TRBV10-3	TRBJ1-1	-	TGTGCCATCAGTGATAGGGCGGGGGTCACTGAAGCTTTCTTT	CAISDRAGVTEAFF
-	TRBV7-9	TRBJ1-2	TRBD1	TGTGCCAGCAGCTCCTCAGGGGGGCGGGGTGGCTACACCTTC	CASSSSGGRGGYTF
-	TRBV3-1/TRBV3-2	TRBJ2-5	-	TGTGCCAGCAGCCAAGCGGGGGAGACCCAGTACTTC	CASSQAGETQYF
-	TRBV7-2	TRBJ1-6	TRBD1	TGTGCCAGCAGCCAAAGACAGGGCAGTTCACCCCTCCACTTT	CASSQRQGSSPLHF
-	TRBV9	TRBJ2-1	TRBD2	TGTGCCAGCAGCGAGGAGGTAGCGGGGGGCGACAATGAGCAGTTCTTC	CASSEEVAGGDNEQFF
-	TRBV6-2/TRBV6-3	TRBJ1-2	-	TGTGCCAGCAGTCGAGACATCCCTAACTATGGCTACACCTTC	CASSRDIPNYGYTF
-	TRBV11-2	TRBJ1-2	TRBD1	TGTGCCAGCAGCCCGCCCGGACAGGGTATCGGCTACACCTTC	CASSPPGQGIGYTF
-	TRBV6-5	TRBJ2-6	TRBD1	TGTGCCAGCAGCCAACAGGGGGCGGGGGCCAACGTCCTGACTTTC	CASSQQGAGANVLTF
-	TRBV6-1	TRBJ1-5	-	TGTGCCAGCAGTGAGAGCGGAGTTTCGCCCCAGCATTTT	CASSESGVSPQHF
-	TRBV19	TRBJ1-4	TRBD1	TGTGCCAGTAGTATAAGGAGCCCTCCGGGACAGGGTAATGAAAAACTGTTTTTT	CASSIRSPPGQGNEKLFF
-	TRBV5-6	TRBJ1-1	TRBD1	TGTGCCAGCAGCTTGATGGGGACAGAGCTCAACACTGAAGCTTTCTTT	CASSLMGTELNTEAFF
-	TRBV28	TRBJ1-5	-	TGTGCCAGCAGTTCGGACTCGCCGGGAAAGCCCCAGCATTTT	CASSSDSPGKPQHF
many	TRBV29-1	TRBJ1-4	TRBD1	TGCAGCGTTGCCCGCTCGGGACAGAATGAAAAACTGTTTTTT	CSVARSGQNEKLFF
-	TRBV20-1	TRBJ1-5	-	TGCAGTGCTAGTGAAGGACACCTAACTCAGCCCCAGCATTTT	CSASEGHLTQPQHF